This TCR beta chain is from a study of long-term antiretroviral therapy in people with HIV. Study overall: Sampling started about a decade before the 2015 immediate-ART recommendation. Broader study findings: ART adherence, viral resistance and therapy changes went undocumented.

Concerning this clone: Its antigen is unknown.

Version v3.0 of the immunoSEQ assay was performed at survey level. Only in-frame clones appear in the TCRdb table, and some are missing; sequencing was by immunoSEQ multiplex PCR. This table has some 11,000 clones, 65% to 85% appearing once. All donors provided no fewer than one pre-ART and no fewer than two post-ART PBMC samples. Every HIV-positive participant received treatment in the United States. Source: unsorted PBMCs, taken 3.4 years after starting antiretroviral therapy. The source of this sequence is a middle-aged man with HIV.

CDR3 residues: CASSSTGELFF. DNA for the CDR3: TGCGCCAGCAGTTCCACCGGGGAGCTGTTTTTT. The chain uses TRBV10-2 and TRBJ2-2; no reliable D call. V lost 5 bases and J 4 bases, leaving 2 bases between the germline ends. This CDR3 is 11 amino acids long. Germline V CDR1 and CDR2: WSHSY, SAAADI.